The clone carrying this TCR beta chain was counted a few times. The entry originates in a study of CD8+ T cells in alopecia areata. In germline, CDR1 is SQVTM, CDR2 ANQGSEA. With 4 bases removed from V and 7 bases from J, the gap between germline ends came to 10 bases. CDR3 length: 11 residues. RNA, once extracted, was reverse transcribed into cDNA for use as the sequencing template. TCRdb's table, derived via immunoSEQ multiplex PCR, lists solely in-frame clones and lacks some. The data show some 120,000 clones, roughly 50% seen once. The rearrangement joins TRBV29-1 to TRBJ1-1; possibly TRBD1 for D (6 bases). The sample taken for sequencing was NKG2D-low CD8+ T cells sorted from blood. The clonotype was recovered from a human donor with alopecia areata. CDR3 loop: CSVGRGDEAFF. The CDR3 bases are TGCAGCGTTGGCAGGGGTGATGAAGCTTTCTTT.